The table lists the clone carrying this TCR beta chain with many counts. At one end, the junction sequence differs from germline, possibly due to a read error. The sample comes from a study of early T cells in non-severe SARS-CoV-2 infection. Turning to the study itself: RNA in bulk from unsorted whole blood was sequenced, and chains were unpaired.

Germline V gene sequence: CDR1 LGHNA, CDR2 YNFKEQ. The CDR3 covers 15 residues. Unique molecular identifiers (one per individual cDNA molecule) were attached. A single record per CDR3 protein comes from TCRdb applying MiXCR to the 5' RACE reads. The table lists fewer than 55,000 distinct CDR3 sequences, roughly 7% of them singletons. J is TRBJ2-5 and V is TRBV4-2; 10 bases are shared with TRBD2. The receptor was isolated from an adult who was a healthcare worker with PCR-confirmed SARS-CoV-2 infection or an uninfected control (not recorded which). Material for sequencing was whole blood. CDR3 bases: TGTGCCAGCACCCAAGCGGGAGGGTACCAAGAGACCCAGTACTTC. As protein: CASTQAGGYQETQYF.